This entry is about one T cell receptor (beta chain). Germline values: CDR1 GTSNPN, CDR2 SVGIG (reference sequence). The CDR3 spans 12 residues. Trimming left V 0 bases short and J 6 bases short, with 6 bases between. Libraries were prepared by immunoSEQ multiplex PCR; TCRdb keeps only in-frame clonotypes and omits some of them. The sample has 65,000 to 90,000 clones, 84% seen once. The data were obtained in a study of PD-L1 blockade in urothelial cancer. Time point indicated: pretreatment peripheral blood. This chain joins TRBV30 and TRBJ2-1, with a weak D call TRBD1 (5 bases). This specimen consisted of PBMCs, obtained around atezolizumab (anti-PD-L1) treatment. The origin of this receptor is a woman aged 70-85 years with urothelial cancer. The CDR3 here is CAWSVQGNEQFF. The CDR3 DNA sequence: TGTGCCTGGAGTGTCCAGGGCAATGAGCAGTTCTTC.